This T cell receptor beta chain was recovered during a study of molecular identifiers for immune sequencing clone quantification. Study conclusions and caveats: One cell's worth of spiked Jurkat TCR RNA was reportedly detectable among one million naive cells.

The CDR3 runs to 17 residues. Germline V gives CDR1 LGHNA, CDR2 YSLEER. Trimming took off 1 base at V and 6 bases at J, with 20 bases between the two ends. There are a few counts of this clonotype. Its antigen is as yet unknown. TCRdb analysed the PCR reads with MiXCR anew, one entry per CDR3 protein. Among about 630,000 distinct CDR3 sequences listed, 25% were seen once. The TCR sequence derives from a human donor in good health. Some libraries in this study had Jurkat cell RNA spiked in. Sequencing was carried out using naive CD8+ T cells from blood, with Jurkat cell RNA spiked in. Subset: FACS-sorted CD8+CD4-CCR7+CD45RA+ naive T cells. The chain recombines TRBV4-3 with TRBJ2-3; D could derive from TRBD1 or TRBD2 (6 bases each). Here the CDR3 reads CASSQGVPGASGDTQYF. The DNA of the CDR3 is TGCGCCAGCAGCCAAGGGGTCCCGGGGGCCTCGGGGGATACGCAGTATTTT.